This T cell receptor beta chain was observed in a study of blood T cell repertoires in COVID-19 (dated by TCRdb to about 2020). Describing the broader study: The collaborator samples originated in the United States, Italy and Spain and spanned the acute and convalescent phases of COVID-19. The repertoires were released in a freely available public database meant as a resource for research on the immune response to SARS-CoV-2. Nearly every sample came with metadata listing a de-identified subject ID, COVID-19 status, age in years and sex. Samples were obtained from the ongoing ImmuneRACE study (first 160 participants) and from 1,200 or so subjects provided by 6 global collaborators. HLA class I and class II types, where available, came from metadata supplied by the sample provider rather than from assay-based typing. The dataset comprised deeply sampled blood TCRbeta repertoires from subjects exposed to, actively infected with, or recovered from COVID-19. The material from the prospective study consisted of cDNA or gDNA derived from T cells, B-cell-depleted T cells, or PBMCs. General conclusions and limits of the study: The amount of clinical and demographic metadata varied by source and participant and was provided uncurated.

Whole blood was collected in K2EDTA tubes by collaborating institutions according to the institutions' own protocols. For TCRbeta analysis, collaborators shipped samples as frozen whole blood, isolated PBMCs, or DNA extracted from either of those sample types. Points on this clone: Its specific antigen is unknown. Per-nucleotide qualities are absent, and no much larger clonotype sits a single base away.

TCRbeta CDR3 regions were amplified from genomic DNA using the immunoSEQ Assay, a bias-controlled multiplex PCR. As for the original processing: Within the assay, amplification of reference gene primers was used to estimate how many nucleated cells each sample contained. Sequence reads were collapsed and filtered to measure the absolute abundance of every unique TCRbeta CDR3 rearrangement. For each sample, productive Simpson clonality was calculated as the square root of Simpson's diversity index across productive rearrangements. In TCRdb, the immuneACCESS table is reduced to in-frame sequences with V and J assigned. These tables do not hold every clone; where another copy was compared, an unresolved V gene accounts for under half, and the others remain unexplained. The V and J calls and clone size come from that table; D and trimming were worked out from the DNA. This sample lists some 73,000 clones; 75% to 90% were detected once. In total, the top ten clones hold around 40% of the sample.

The CDR3 has 12 amino acids, counting the end cysteine and phenylalanine. CDR3 DNA is the only sequence kept; it has 36 bases, read in frame from the first base. V is cut back by 6 bases and J by 6 bases, with 5 bases in the junction unmatched. Sequenced: peripheral blood. Recombination connected TRBV12-3 or TRBV12-4 to TRBJ2-7; TRBD1 fits 7 bases in the junction. The source is a woman of 80 years or more with active or convalescent COVID-19. In nucleotide form, the sequence is TGTGCCAGCAGCCCGACAGGGATCGAGCAGTACTTC. The translation is CASSPTGIEQYF.